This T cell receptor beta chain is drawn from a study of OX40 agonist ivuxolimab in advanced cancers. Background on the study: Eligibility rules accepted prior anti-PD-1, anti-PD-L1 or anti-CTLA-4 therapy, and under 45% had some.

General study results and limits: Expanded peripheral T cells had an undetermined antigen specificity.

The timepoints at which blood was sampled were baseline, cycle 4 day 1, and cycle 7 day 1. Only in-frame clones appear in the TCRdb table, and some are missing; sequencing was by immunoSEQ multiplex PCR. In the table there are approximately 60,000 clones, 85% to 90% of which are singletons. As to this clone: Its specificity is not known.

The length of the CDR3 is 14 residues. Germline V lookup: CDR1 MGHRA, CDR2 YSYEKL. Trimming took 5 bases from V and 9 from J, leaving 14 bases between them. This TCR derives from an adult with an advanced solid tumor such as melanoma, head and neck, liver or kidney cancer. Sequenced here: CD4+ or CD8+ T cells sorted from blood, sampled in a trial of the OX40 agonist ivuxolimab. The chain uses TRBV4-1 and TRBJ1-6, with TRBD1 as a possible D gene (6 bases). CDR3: CASSSLGGPSPLHF. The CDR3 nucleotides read TGCGCCAGCAGCTCCCTCGGGGGGCCTTCACCCCTCCACTTT.